This is a list of T cell receptor beta chains from one sample in a study of control samples from healthy donors and cancer patients. Sequencing was performed with immunoSEQ multiplex PCR; in TCRdb, only in-frame clones are kept and a portion is missing. The repertoire has around 130,000 clones, around nine tenths of them found once; the top ten carry 6% to 9.5%. The sequenced sample was PBMCs. All receptors come from a man between 50 and 59 years old with head and neck cancer. CDR3s include the opening cysteine and the closing phenylalanine or tryptophan. A D gene is named only where the DNA matches it firmly. For some rows the clone size is stated as once, few or many, or as a class when expanded; others skip it.

J gene	D gene	V gene	clone size	CDR3 protein	CDR3 DNA
TRBJ2-3	.	TRBV5-8	.	CASSFRDATQYF	TGTGCCAGCAGCTTCCGGGACGCGACGCAGTATTTT
TRBJ2-1	TRBD2	TRBV5-4	.	CASSPGWTSGGNEQFF	TGTGCCAGCAGCCCGGGGTGGACTAGCGGGGGGAATGAGCAGTTCTTC
TRBJ1-5	.	TRBV4-2	.	CASSQAVGGQQPQHF	TGTGCCAGCAGCCAAGCCGTGGGCGGACAGCAGCCCCAGCATTTT
TRBJ1-2	.	TRBV14	.	CASSQVRGSGYGYTF	TGTGCCAGCAGCCAAGTACGTGGTAGCGGGTATGGCTACACCTTC
TRBJ2-7	TRBD2	TRBV3-1/TRBV3-2	.	CASSQTTSGGFGKQYF	TGTGCCAGCAGCCAGACTACTAGCGGGGGGTTTGGGAAGCAGTACTTC
TRBJ1-6	.	TRBV30	.	CAWSRSSTAPLHF	TGTGCCTGGAGCCGGTCGTCGACCGCCCCCCTCCACTTT
TRBJ2-1	.	TRBV28	once	CASSPRDFSYNEQFF	TGTGCCAGCAGCCCCCGGGACTTCTCCTACAATGAGCAGTTCTTC
TRBJ2-7	.	TRBV30	.	CAWKKDSLSYEQYF	TGTGCCTGGAAAAAAGACAGCCTCTCCTACGAGCAGTACTTC
TRBJ2-1	TRBD2	TRBV19	.	CASRERGGGYNEQFF	TGTGCCAGTAGGGAGCGGGGGGGCGGTTACAATGAGCAGTTCTTC
TRBJ2-7	TRBD1	TRBV3-1/TRBV3-2	.	CASSGTDIRQQYF	TGTGCCAGCAGCGGGACAGATATACGGCAGCAGTACTTC
TRBJ2-1	.	TRBV7-6	.	CASSPRQYNEQFF	TGTGCCAGCAGCCCGAGACAGTACAATGAGCAGTTCTTC
TRBJ2-7	TRBD1	TRBV24-1	.	CATSATGTGAYEQYF	TGTGCCACCAGTGCCACCGGGACAGGGGCCTACGAGCAGTACTTC
TRBJ2-3	.	TRBV5-1	.	CASSLRPPDTQYF	TGCGCCAGCAGCTTGAGGCCCCCAGATACGCAGTATTTT
TRBJ1-1	.	TRBV19	.	CAIRPPGRPEAFF	TGTGCCATTAGGCCGCCGGGGCGGCCTGAAGCTTTCTTT
TRBJ2-7	.	TRBV14	.	CASSQATTGLGPYEQYF	TGTGCCAGCAGCCAGGCCACGACAGGTCTGGGTCCCTACGAGCAGTACTTC
TRBJ1-1	.	TRBV6-5	.	CASSIATAGTEAFF	TGTGCCAGCAGTATAGCGACAGCGGGCACTGAAGCTTTCTTT
TRBJ2-1	TRBD1	TRBV5-1	.	CASSTGQGASEQFF	TGCGCCAGCTCAACCGGACAGGGGGCCAGTGAGCAGTTCTTC
TRBJ1-1	TRBD1	TRBV28	once	CAFQAWTGGIVFF	TGTGCCTTTCAAGCGTGGACAGGGGGCATTGTTTTCTTT
TRBJ2-7	.	TRBV7-2	.	CASSHNWYEQYF	TGTGCCAGCAGCCATAATTGGTACGAGCAGTACTTC
TRBJ2-7	.	TRBV7-2	.	CASSLQGGYEQYF	TGTGCCAGCAGCTTACAGGGGGGATACGAGCAGTACTTC
TRBJ1-1	.	TRBV6-1	.	CASSERARSNTEAFF	TGTGCCAGCAGTGAGAGGGCCCGGAGTAACACTGAAGCTTTCTTT
TRBJ2-7	.	TRBV13	.	CASSSDRPPQREQYF	TGTGCCAGCAGCTCAGACAGGCCCCCTCAACGCGAGCAGTACTTC
TRBJ2-1	.	TRBV18	once	CASSPPLLPGSYNEQFF	TGTGCCAGCTCGCCGCCGCTTCTCCCTGGTTCCTACAATGAGCAGTTCTTC
TRBJ2-3	.	TRBV6-4	.	CASSDSGITDTQYF	TGTGCCAGCAGTGACTCAGGGATCACAGATACGCAGTATTTT
TRBJ2-1	TRBD2	TRBV5-8	.	CASSFFSGMAYNEQFF	TGTGCCAGCAGCTTTTTCAGCGGGATGGCCTACAATGAGCAGTTCTTC
TRBJ2-5	.	TRBV3-1/TRBV3-2	.	CASSHRGLQETQYF	TGTGCCAGCAGCCACCGGGGCCTCCAAGAGACCCAGTACTTC
TRBJ1-3	TRBD1	TRBV6-5	.	CASSLTGGGGNTIYF	TGTGCCAGCAGCTTGACAGGGGGCGGTGGAAACACCATATATTTT
TRBJ1-1	.	TRBV6-5	once	CASSYSGGVDTEAFF	TGTGCCAGCAGTTACTCGGGGGGTGTGGACACTGAAGCTTTCTTT
TRBJ1-5	TRBD1	TRBV27	.	CASSLNRGLNQPQHF	TGTGCCAGCAGTTTGAACAGGGGTCTCAATCAGCCCCAGCATTTT
TRBJ2-1	.	TRBV27	.	CASSFSTGAHNEQFF	TGTGCCAGCAGTTTCTCGACAGGAGCGCACAATGAGCAGTTCTTC
TRBJ2-2	.	TRBV10-3	.	CAISEGLRGGGELFF	TGTGCCATCAGTGAAGGGTTGAGGGGTGGCGGGGAGCTGTTTTTT
TRBJ2-5	TRBD1	TRBV28	.	CASRPTNAGGKETQYF	TGTGCCAGCAGACCAACTAATGCAGGGGGCAAGGAGACCCAGTACTTC
TRBJ1-6	.	TRBV5-4	.	CASSSGGFNNSPLHF	TGTGCCAGCAGCAGCGGGGGTTTCAATAATTCACCCCTCCACTTT
TRBJ1-5	TRBD1	TRBV18	.	CASSTTGNSNQPQHF	TGTGCCAGCTCAACGACAGGGAATAGCAATCAGCCCCAGCATTTT
TRBJ1-5	.	TRBV5-1	once	CASSLFGGNQPQHF	TGCGCCAGCAGCCTCTTTGGTGGGAATCAGCCCCAGCATTTT
TRBJ1-1	TRBD1	TRBV6-6	.	CASRQGAGDTEAFF	TGTGCCAGCAGGCAGGGGGCTGGCGACACTGAAGCTTTCTTT
TRBJ2-2	TRBD1	TRBV12-5	.	CASGLVGTDTGELFF	TGTGCTAGTGGTTTGGTAGGGACAGATACCGGGGAGCTGTTTTTT
TRBJ1-3	.	TRBV5-5	few	CASSAVHISGNTIYF	TGTGCCAGCAGCGCTGTACATATCTCTGGAAACACCATATATTTT
TRBJ2-1	TRBD2	TRBV14	few	CASSPLTSVAYNEQFF	TGTGCCAGCAGCCCCTTAACTAGCGTTGCCTACAATGAGCAGTTCTTC
TRBJ2-1	.	TRBV5-1	.	CASSLPPGSSYNEQFF	TGCGCCAGCAGCTTGCCGCCAGGGAGCTCCTACAATGAGCAGTTCTTC
TRBJ1-1	.	TRBV19	.	CASSMAGSMNTEAFF	TGTGCCAGTAGTATGGCAGGGAGCATGAACACTGAAGCTTTCTTT
TRBJ1-2	.	TRBV6-1	.	CASSEEGRGGYTF	TGTGCCAGCAGTGAAGAGGGCCGGGGTGGCTACACCTTC
TRBJ1-1	.	TRBV6-5	once	CASRTRNMNTEAFF	TGTGCCAGCAGGACCAGGAACATGAACACTGAAGCTTTCTTT
TRBJ1-6	.	TRBV5-6	.	CASSSLEQTVRNSPLHF	TGTGCCAGCAGCTCGCTCGAACAGACGGTTCGTAATTCACCCCTCCACTTT
TRBJ2-7	TRBD1	TRBV25-1	.	CASTMGQGHEQYF	TGTGCCAGCACTATGGGACAGGGCCACGAGCAGTACTTC
TRBJ2-7	TRBD2	TRBV19	.	CASSRGGGGSYEQYF	TGTGCCAGTAGCCGCGGCGGGGGGGGCTCCTACGAGCAGTACTTC
TRBJ2-1	.	TRBV11-2	.	CASGIHSYNEQFF	TGTGCCAGCGGGATACACTCCTACAATGAGCAGTTCTTC
TRBJ2-1	.	TRBV28	.	CASSLRGGPYNEQFF	TGTGCCAGCAGTTTAAGAGGGGGGCCCTACAATGAGCAGTTCTTC
TRBJ2-5	.	TRBV27	once	CASSFFPRQETQYF	TGTGCCAGCAGTTTCTTCCCCAGACAAGAGACCCAGTACTTC
TRBJ1-2	.	TRBV7-9	.	CASTREDYGYTF	TGTGCCAGCACCCGCGAGGACTATGGCTACACCTTC
TRBJ1-2	.	TRBV6-6	few	CASSGDLTNYGYTF	TGTGCCAGCAGTGGGGACTTGACTAACTATGGCTACACCTTC
TRBJ1-1	.	TRBV6-5	.	CASLDRQAEAFF	TGTGCCAGTCTCGACAGACAGGCTGAAGCTTTCTTT
TRBJ2-7	.	TRBV5-5	once	CASSWTEGYEQYF	TGTGCCAGCTCCTGGACAGAAGGCTACGAGCAGTACTTC
TRBJ1-1	.	TRBV28	.	CASSPPRQYQGAFF	TGTGCCAGCAGCCCGCCCCGACAGTACCAAGGGGCTTTCTTT
TRBJ1-5	TRBD1	TRBV7-9	.	CASSLGQGDQPQHF	TGTGCCAGCAGCTTAGGGCAGGGGGATCAGCCCCAGCATTTT